Below, one T cell receptor beta chain is given with its context. The data are from a study of response to subunit inactivated influenza vaccine. This CDR3 spans 14 amino acids. CDR1 is MNHEY, CDR2 SVGEGT, per germline. V shed 6 bases and J 2 bases; nucleotides not matched to a gene: 7. TCRdb ran MiXCR on the RT-PCR reads and lists one entry per CDR3 protein. This table holds just under 250,000 distinct CDR3 sequences, about 12% found once. Material: non-naive T cells sorted from PBMCs, obtained about 14 days before vaccination. The source is a man aged 45 to 65 who received an inactivated influenza vaccine. The chain combines TRBV6-2 or TRBV6-3 with TRBJ2-7, with TRBD2 identical over 7 bases. The CDR3 nucleotides read TGTGCCAGCAGCCTACCGACTAGCACCTACGAGCAGTACTTC. It encodes CASSLPTSTYEQYF.